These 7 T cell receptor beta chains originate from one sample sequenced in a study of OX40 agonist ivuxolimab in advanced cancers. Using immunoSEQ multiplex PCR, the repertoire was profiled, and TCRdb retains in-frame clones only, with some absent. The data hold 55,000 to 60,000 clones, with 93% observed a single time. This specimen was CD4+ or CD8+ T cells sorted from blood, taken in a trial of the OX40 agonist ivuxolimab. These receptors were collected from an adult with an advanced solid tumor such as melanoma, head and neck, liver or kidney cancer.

CDR3 in amino acids: CASSYFGDTGELFF. The DNA for the CDR3 is TGTGCCAGCAGTTACTTCGGGGACACCGGGGAGCTGTTTTTT. V and J are TRBV6-5 and TRBJ2-2, with D perhaps TRBD2 (5 bases). The CDR3 length is 14 residues. The ends were cut back, 1 base at V and 3 bases at J, with 6 bases in the middle. Germline loops: CDR1 MNHEY, CDR2 SVGAGI.

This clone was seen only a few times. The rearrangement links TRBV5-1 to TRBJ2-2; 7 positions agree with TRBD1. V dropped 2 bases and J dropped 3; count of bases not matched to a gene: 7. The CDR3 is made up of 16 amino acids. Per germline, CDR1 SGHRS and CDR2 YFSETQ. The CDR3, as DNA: TGCGCCAGCAGCTTCGCCGGGACAGACTACACCGGGGAGCTGTTTTTT. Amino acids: CASSFAGTDYTGELFF.

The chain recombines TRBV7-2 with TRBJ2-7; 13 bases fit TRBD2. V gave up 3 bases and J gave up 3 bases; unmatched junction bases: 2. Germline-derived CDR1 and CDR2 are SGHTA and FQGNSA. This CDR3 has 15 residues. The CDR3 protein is CASSFGLAGVYEQYF. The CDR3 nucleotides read TGTGCCAGCAGCTTCGGACTAGCGGGAGTCTACGAGCAGTACTTC.

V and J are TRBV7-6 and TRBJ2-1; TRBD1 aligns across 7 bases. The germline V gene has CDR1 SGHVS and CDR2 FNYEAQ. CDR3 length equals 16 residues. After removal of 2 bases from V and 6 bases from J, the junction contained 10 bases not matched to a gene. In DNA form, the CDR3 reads TGTGCCAGCAGCTTACCCGGTACAGGGGCGGGCAATGAGCAGTTCTTC. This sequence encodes CASSLPGTGAGNEQFF.

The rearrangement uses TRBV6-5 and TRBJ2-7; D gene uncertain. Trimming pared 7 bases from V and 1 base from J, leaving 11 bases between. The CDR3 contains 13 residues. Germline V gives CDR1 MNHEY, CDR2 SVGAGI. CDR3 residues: CASNRGQSYEQYF. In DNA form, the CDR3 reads TGTGCCAGCAATCGAGGCCAGTCCTACGAGCAGTACTTC.

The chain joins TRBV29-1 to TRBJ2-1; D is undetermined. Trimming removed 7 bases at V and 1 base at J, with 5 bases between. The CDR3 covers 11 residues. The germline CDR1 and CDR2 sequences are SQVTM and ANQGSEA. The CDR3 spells CSAYSYNEQFF. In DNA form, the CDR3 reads TGCAGCGCATATTCCTACAATGAGCAGTTCTTC.

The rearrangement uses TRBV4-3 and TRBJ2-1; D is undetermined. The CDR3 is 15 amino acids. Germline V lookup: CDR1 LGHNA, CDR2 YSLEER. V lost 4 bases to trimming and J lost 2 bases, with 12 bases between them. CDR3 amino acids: CASSLRDNPYNEQFF. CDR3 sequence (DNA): TGCGCCAGCAGCCTCCGTGACAACCCCTACAATGAGCAGTTCTTC.